The entry below gives a single T cell receptor beta chain sequence along with its context. Its antigen has not been determined. No per-base quality is available; no much larger clone lies one base away. This entry is derived from a study of early T cells in non-severe SARS-CoV-2 infection (dated by TCRdb to the early 2020s). Some background on the complete study: Because TCR sequencing was done on bulk RNA from unsorted whole blood, the alpha and beta chains could not be paired.

Set within a cohort of healthcare workers in London, UK, this nested case-control study involved weekly PCR testing of nasopharyngeal swabs along with blood sampling. Healthcare workers were recruited during the week of the UK lockdown, between 23 and 31 March 2020, and followed weekly for up to 16 weeks. V gives up 5 bases and J gives up 2 bases, and the segment between their germline ends measures 5 bases. According to the germline V gene, CDR1 reads SGHTA and CDR2 reads FQGTGA. The CDR3, from cysteine to phenylalanine, totals 12 residues. CDR3 DNA is the only sequence kept; it has 36 bases, read in frame from the first base. Summary of the overall study and its limitations: VDJdb matching was skewed toward anti-spike CD8 responses, so virus-specific expansions were likely underestimated and private and CD4 specificities were missed.

Library method: 5' RACE. TCRdb names NextSeq 500 as the instrument used. To correct for sequencing error and PCR bias, the TCR library protocol tagged individual cDNA molecules with unique molecular identifiers. TCR alpha and beta chains were both sequenced, and the abundances of alpha and beta sequences in each sample were closely correlated with each other. The study's processing was this. V gene, J gene and CDR3 annotation of TCR sequences was performed with Decombinator V4. TCRs were defined as expanded if a significant change between any two time points was detected under a Poisson model with p below 0.0001. Abundances of TCRs were expressed as counts per million after normalisation to the total number of TCRs sequenced in each sample. MAIT TCRs were defined by TRAV1-2 paired with TRAJ12, TRAJ20 or TRAJ33, and iNKT TCRs by TRAV10 paired with TRAJ18. VDJdb, accessed 1 November 2021, was searched for CMV, EBV and SARS-CoV-2 annotated TCRs, with TCRs annotated for multiple antigens excluded. TCRdb redid the processing of the public reads, applying fastp at Q25 and MiXCR, and retained in-frame beta chains. CDR3 protein duplicates are merged, each entry listing the most common genes and DNA. The V and J calls and clone size are TCRdb's, not the authors'. A total of 25,000 to 35,000 distinct CDR3 sequences appear in this sample, 5% to 6.5% of them only once. Clones ranked in the top ten supply 34% of the sample.

The source is an adult who was a healthcare worker with PCR-confirmed SARS-CoV-2 infection or an uninfected control (not recorded which). In this chain, TRBV7-3 is recombined with TRBJ2-3, with no D gene named confidently. The specimen comprised whole blood, sampled at baseline. The CDR3 has the sequence CASSHYTDTQYF. The DNA sequence is given as TGTGCCAGCAGCCACTACACAGATACGCAGTATTTT.